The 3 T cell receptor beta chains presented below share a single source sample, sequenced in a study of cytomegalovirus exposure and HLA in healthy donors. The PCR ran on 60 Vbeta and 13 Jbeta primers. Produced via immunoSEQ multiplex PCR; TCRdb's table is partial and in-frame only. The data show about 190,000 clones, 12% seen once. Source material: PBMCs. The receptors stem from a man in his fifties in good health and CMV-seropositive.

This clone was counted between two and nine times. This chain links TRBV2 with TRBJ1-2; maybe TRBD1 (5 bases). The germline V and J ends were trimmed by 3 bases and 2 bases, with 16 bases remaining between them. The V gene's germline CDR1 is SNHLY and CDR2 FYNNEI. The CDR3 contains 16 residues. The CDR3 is CASSEGPGKLNYGYTF. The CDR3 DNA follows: TGTGCCAGCAGTGAGGGCCCAGGGAAATTAAACTATGGCTACACCTTC.

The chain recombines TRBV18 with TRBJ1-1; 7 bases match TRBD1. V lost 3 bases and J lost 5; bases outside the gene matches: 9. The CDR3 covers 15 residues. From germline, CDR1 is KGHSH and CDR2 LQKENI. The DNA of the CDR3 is TGTGCCAGCTCACCTATTCAATCGACAGGGACTGAAGCTTTCTTT. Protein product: CASSPIQSTGTEAFF.

For the CDR3, the DNA is TGTGCCATCCTCGACCCCATGAGGAAGAATGGCTACACCTTC. Translating gives CAILDPMRKNGYTF. The rearrangement joins TRBV10-3 to TRBJ1-2; D is unresolved. The CDR3 is made up of 14 amino acids. The germline V gene has CDR1 ENHRY and CDR2 SYGVKD. Trimming took off 8 bases at V and 6 bases at J, with 19 bases between the two ends.